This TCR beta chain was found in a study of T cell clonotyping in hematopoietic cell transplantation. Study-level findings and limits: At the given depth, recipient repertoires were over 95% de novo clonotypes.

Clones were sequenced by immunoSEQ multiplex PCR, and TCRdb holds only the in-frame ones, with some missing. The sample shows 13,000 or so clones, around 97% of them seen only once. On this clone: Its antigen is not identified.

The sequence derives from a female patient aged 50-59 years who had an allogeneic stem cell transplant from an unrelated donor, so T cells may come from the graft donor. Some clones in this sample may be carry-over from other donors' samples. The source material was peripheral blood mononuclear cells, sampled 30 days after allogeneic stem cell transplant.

This chain's CDR3 is CASSPAQGSYGYTF. The CDR3 nucleotides read TGTGCCAGCAGCCCCGCCCAGGGGAGCTATGGCTACACCTTC. This chain links TRBV7-9 with TRBJ1-2, with a possible D match to TRBD1 (6 bases). The CDR3 covers 14 residues. Germline V gene sequence: CDR1 SEHNR, CDR2 FQNEAQ (reference sequence). V was clipped by 5 bases and J by 4 bases, with 14 bases between them. The full variable domain, rest sourced from reference TRBV7-9 and TRBJ1-2, is DTGVSQNPRHKITKRGQNVTFRCDPISEHNRLYWYRQTLGQGPEFLTYFQNEAQLEKSRLLSDRFSAERPKGSFSTLEIQRTEQGDSAMYLCASSPAQGSYGYTFGSGTRLTVV.